The 17 T cell receptor beta chains below all came from one sample that was sequenced in a study of shared clonotypes between healthy human individuals. Naive CD8 cells lacked CD45RO and underwent positive selection for CCR7, leaving out terminally differentiated effector memory CD45RA+ cells. The data were produced by immunoSEQ multiplex PCR, yet TCRdb's version contains in-frame clones alone and is incomplete. The sample carries millions of clones, roughly 91% recorded once. The sequenced sample consisted of naive CD8+ T cells from PBMCs. These receptors were collected from a man younger than 35 in good health. Some clones in this sample may be carry-over from other donors' samples.

The rearrangement uses TRBV9 and TRBJ2-3; 10 bases agree with TRBD1. The germline V gene encodes CDR1 SGDLS and CDR2 YYNGEE. This CDR3 is 15 amino acids long. The J segment lost 4 bases and the V segment lost 3 bases, leaving 5 bases of the junction unmatched. The DNA for the CDR3 is TGTGCCAGCAGCGAGCGGGACAGGGGATCAGATACGCAGTATTTT. Encoded protein: CASSERDRGSDTQYF.

This clone was seen a handful of times. The CDR3 nucleotides read TGCAGCACTCCCCCCGGGAGTCCAGTCGACAATGAGCAGTTCTTC. Its protein is CSTPPGSPVDNEQFF. The chain combines TRBV29-1 with TRBJ2-1, with D perhaps TRBD2 (6 bases). The CDR3 sequence is 15 residues long. CDR1 and CDR2 (germline): SQVTM, ANQGSEA. Deletions cut 8 bases from V and 5 bases from J, with 22 bases between.

The gene calls are TRBV7-6 and TRBJ2-1; TRBD1 is a possible D gene (6 bases). Germline V lookup: CDR1 SGHVS, CDR2 FNYEAQ. Trimming left V 5 bases short and J 5 bases short, with 19 bases between. The CDR3 consists of 16 residues. The CDR3, as DNA: TGTGCCAGCAGCCCAAGGGGCCAGGGGAACGACAATGAGCAGTTCTTC. This codes for CASSPRGQGNDNEQFF.

With respect to this clone: Different DNA sequences within this sample yield the same CDR3. This chain links TRBV4-1 with TRBJ1-1; D is uncertain. CDR3 length equals 13 residues. V was trimmed by 6 bases and J by 3 bases, leaving 11 bases between them. The V gene's germline CDR1 is MGHRA and CDR2 YSYEKL. The CDR3 nucleotides read TGCGCCAGCAGTCCTCGGAGAGACACTGAAGCTTTCTTT. Its protein product is CASSPRRDTEAFF.

V usage is TRBV10-1 and J usage is TRBJ2-1; 11 bases match TRBD2. CDR1 is WNHNN and CDR2 is SYGVQD in the germline V gene (reference sequence). V shed 2 bases, J shed 4 bases, and the junction held 4 bases outside the gene matches. The CDR3 totals 16 residues. CDR3 coding DNA: TGCGCCAGCAGTGAGCGTCCTAGCGGGAGGTACAATGAGCAGTTCTTC. As protein: CASSERPSGRYNEQFF.

V usage is TRBV27 and J usage is TRBJ2-7, with 8 positions matching TRBD2. V lost 4 bases, J lost 4 bases, and 6 bases stayed unmatched. CDR3 length: 14 amino acids. Germline-derived CDR1 and CDR2 are MNHEY and SMNVEV (reference sequence). The CDR3, as DNA: TGTGCCAGCAGTTCGACTAGCGCTGATTACGAGCAGTACTTC. It yields the protein CASSSTSADYEQYF.

Comments on this clone: Other nucleotide sequences from this sample produce the same CDR3. In nucleotides, the CDR3 is TGTGCCAGCAGCGTTGCACGGAGCACAGATACGCAGTATTTT. It codes for CASSVARSTDTQYF. The rearrangement joins TRBV9 to TRBJ2-3; D is uncertain. CDR1 is SGDLS, CDR2 YYNGEE, per germline. The V gene lost 2 bases and the J gene lost 0 bases, with 7 bases spanning the gap. This CDR3 has 14 amino acids.

The rearrangement uses TRBV4-1 and TRBJ1-2; D not resolved. The germline V gene has CDR1 MGHRA and CDR2 YSYEKL. V was cut by 4 bases and J by 0 bases, with 18 bases left in between. There are 17 residues in the CDR3. CDR3: CASSPLPDGVTNYGYTF. For the CDR3, the DNA is TGCGCCAGCAGCCCCCTACCAGATGGGGTGACTAACTATGGCTACACCTTC.

V and J are TRBV25-1 and TRBJ1-1; the D is unclear. CDR1 MGHDK and CDR2 SYGVNS come from the germline V gene. Trimming stripped 3 bases from V and 1 base from J, with 6 bases between. The CDR3 has 13 residues. The DNA for the CDR3 is TGTGCCAGCAGTGACAGGCCGAACACTGAAGCTTTCTTT. It encodes CASSDRPNTEAFF.

CDR3 region: CASSHEMGLAGGGSYEQYF. In nucleotides, the CDR3 is TGTGCCAGCAGCCACGAAATGGGACTAGCGGGAGGGGGTTCCTACGAGCAGTACTTC. V is TRBV28 and J is TRBJ2-7; 16 bases agree with TRBD2. V shed 6 bases, J shed 1 base, and the junction held 12 bases outside the gene matches. This CDR3 spans 19 amino acids. CDR1 is MDHEN and CDR2 is SYDVKM in the germline V gene.

This chain connects TRBV5-6 to TRBJ1-4; D gene unclear. CDR3 length: 14 residues. Germline V lookup: CDR1 SGHDT, CDR2 YYEEEE. The germline V and J ends were trimmed by 4 bases and 9 bases, with 16 bases remaining between them. The CDR3 reads CASSHMTGMKKLFF. DNA for the CDR3: TGTGCCAGCAGCCATATGACTGGTATGAAAAAACTGTTTTTT.

The chain has TRBV6-6 and TRBJ2-2; 8 positions match TRBD2. The V gene end was trimmed by 0 bases and the J gene end by 4 bases; junction bases not matched to a gene: 4. The CDR3 spans 16 residues. In germline, CDR1 is MNHNY, CDR2 SVGAGI (reference sequence). The CDR3 sequence: CASSYSSGSFTGELFF. CDR3 nucleotides: TGTGCCAGCAGTTACTCAAGCGGGAGTTTCACCGGGGAGCTGTTTTTT.

This chain uses TRBV9 with TRBJ1-1; D possibly corresponds to TRBD1 (6 bases). The CDR3 runs to 14 residues. Germline CDR1 reads SGDLS; CDR2 reads YYNGEE. Trimming took 0 bases from V and 4 from J, leaving 10 bases between them. CDR3 sequence reads: CASSVVGQLTEAFF. CDR3 nucleotides: TGTGCCAGCAGCGTAGTTGGACAGCTCACTGAAGCTTTCTTT.

In nucleotides, the CDR3 is TGTGCCTGGAGTGCGTCCACAGATACGCAGTATTTT. This encodes CAWSASTDTQYF. The V and J genes are TRBV30 and TRBJ2-3; unclear D gene. CDR1 and CDR2 from the germline V gene are GTSNPN and SVGIG (reference sequence). V lost 1 base and J 2 bases, leaving 4 bases between the germline ends. This CDR3 is 12 amino acids long.

V is TRBV2 and J is TRBJ1-5; TRBD1 matches at 9 bases. Germline lookup yields CDR1 SNHLY and CDR2 FYNNEI. V dropped 6 bases and J dropped 3; count of bases not matched to a gene: 9. CDR3 length: 16 amino acids. The CDR3 loop reads CASSYTGGYNNQPQHF. For the CDR3, the DNA is TGTGCCAGCAGCTATACAGGGGGCTATAACAATCAGCCCCAGCATTTT.

This sequence joins TRBV19 and TRBJ1-1; 7 bases map to TRBD1. Trimming cost V 8 bases and J 11 bases; bases outside gene matches: 11. There are 12 residues in the CDR3. Germline V gene sequence: CDR1 LNHDA, CDR2 SQIVND (reference sequence). The CDR3, as DNA: TGTGCCAGTGGGGGTTGGACAGGATGGGCTTTCTTT. This gives the protein CASGGWTGWAFF.

On this clone itself: Distinct nucleotide sequences in the sample also encode this CDR3. The chain uses TRBV28 and TRBJ2-7, with TRBD1 matching over 7 bases. Germline V gene sequence: CDR1 MDHEN, CDR2 SYDVKM. The J segment lost 2 bases and the V segment lost 8 bases, leaving 9 bases of the junction unmatched. This CDR3 has 14 amino acids. The CDR3 is CASSHLTGTYEQYF. The CDR3 DNA sequence: TGTGCCAGCTCCCACTTGACAGGGACCTACGAGCAGTACTTC. Using reference TRBV28 and TRBJ2-7 for the parts outside the CDR3, the full variable domain is DVKVTQSSRYLVKRTGEKVFLECVQDMDHENMFWYRQDPGLGLRLIYFSYDVKMKEKGDIPEGYSVSREKKERFSLILESASTNQTSMYLCASSHLTGTYEQYFGPGTRLTVT.